The 30 T cell receptor beta chains below all came from one sample that was sequenced in a study of blood T cells in healthy people across ages. Primed by a sample-barcoded 5' primer and a J-beta primer mix, a second PCR proceeded for 7 to 11 cycles. MiXCR was run by TCRdb on the 5' RACE reads, yielding one entry per CDR3 protein. The sample lists 380,000 or so distinct CDR3 sequences; 52% were seen once. The sample comprised blood. The source is a man aged 60-69 years in good health.

The CDR3 loop reads CASSPGSAPAQETQYF. Written as DNA, the CDR3 is TGTGCCAGCAGCCCCGGATCGGCCCCCGCACAAGAGACCCAGTACTTC. The chain links TRBV4-2 to TRBJ2-5; D is uncertain. CDR3 length: 16 residues. Trimming stripped 4 bases from V and 2 bases from J, with 17 bases between. Germline V gene data show CDR1 as LGHNA and CDR2 as YNFKEQ.

The chain has TRBV6-4 and TRBJ2-1, with TRBD2 identical over 10 bases. Germline trimming cut 2 bases from V and 6 bases from J; bases unmatched to any gene: 1. Germline CDR1 is MRHNA and CDR2 is SNTAGT. The CDR3 consists of 14 residues. In nucleotides, the CDR3 is TGTGCCAGCAGTGACGGGACTAGCGTCAATGAGCAGTTCTTC. It is translated as CASSDGTSVNEQFF.

This clonotype was recorded at least ten times. The chain recombines TRBV28 with TRBJ2-7, with a weak D call TRBD2 (7 bases). The CDR3 has 15 amino acids. Trimming left V 4 bases short and J 4 bases short, with 17 bases between. Germline values: CDR1 MDHEN, CDR2 SYDVKM. Written as DNA, the CDR3 is TGTGCCAGCAGTTCAGGATCGGGGGGCGGATACGAGCAGTACTTC. Encoded protein: CASSSGSGGGYEQYF.

The chain is built from TRBV6-6 and TRBJ1-2; D is unresolved. This CDR3 has 13 amino acids. CDR1 is MNHNY, CDR2 SVGAGI, per germline (reference sequence). The V and J ends lost 2 bases and 7 bases respectively, with 11 bases between them. The CDR3 is CASSYVGLGGYTF. The CDR3 nucleotides read TGTGCCAGCAGTTACGTGGGTCTAGGTGGCTACACCTTC.

The V and J genes are TRBV7-2 and TRBJ2-5; 8 bases align to TRBD1. The end of the DNA aligns better with TRBJ2-7, so the J call may be wrong. CDR3 length: 14 residues. In germline, CDR1 is SGHTA, CDR2 FQGNSA. CDR3 protein: CASSLVDRVSEQYF. CDR3 DNA: TGTGCCAGCAGCTTAGTGGACAGGGTCTCCGAGCAGTACTTC.

This clonotype was picked up a small number of times. The CDR3 spells CSVGGLADNEQFF. CDR3 bases: TGCAGCGTTGGCGGACTAGCGGACAATGAGCAGTTCTTC. The chain has TRBV29-1 and TRBJ2-1; 10 bases map to TRBD2. The ends lost 4 bases at V and 5 bases at J; junction bases unmatched: 2. CDR3 length: 13 residues. Germline V CDR1 and CDR2: SQVTM, ANQGSEA.

This clonotype was seen more than once but under ten times. The chain joins TRBV6-6 to TRBJ2-7; unclear D gene. V was trimmed by 0 bases and J by 5 bases, leaving 11 bases between them. CDR1 is MNHNY, CDR2 SVGAGI, per germline (reference sequence). The CDR3 spans 14 residues. In DNA, the CDR3 is TGTGCCAGCAGTTACTCGGCGGCAGTGGACGAGCAGTACTTC. Translating gives CASSYSAAVDEQYF.

The chain links TRBV6-4 to TRBJ2-7; D perhaps matches TRBD1 (6 bases). Trimming shortened V by 6 bases and J by 7 bases, and 16 bases separated the two germline ends. This CDR3 contains 13 residues. CDR1 and CDR2 (germline): MRHNA, SNTAGT. The chain's CDR3 is CASSRTVSNEQYF. The CDR3 DNA sequence: TGTGCCAGCAGCCGGACAGTAAGCAATGAGCAGTACTTC.

A few counts support this clonotype. CDR3 residues: CSARATVRAKNIQYF. In nucleotides, the CDR3 is TGCAGTGCTAGAGCGACAGTCCGGGCCAAAAACATTCAGTACTTC. The chain joins TRBV20-1 to TRBJ2-4, with D maybe TRBD1 (5 bases). With 1 base removed from V and 1 base from J, the gap between germline ends came to 11 bases. The CDR3 consists of 15 residues. Germline loops: CDR1 DFQATT, CDR2 SNEGSKA (reference sequence).

A note on this clonotype: A much larger clone is a single base away; this may be a read error. This chain links TRBV7-3 with TRBJ2-7, with D maybe TRBD2 (6 bases). V was cut by 2 bases and J by 3 bases, with 14 bases left in between. The germline V gene has CDR1 SGHTA and CDR2 FQGTGA. This CDR3 has 15 amino acids. The CDR3 loop reads CASSLFGGTIYEQYF. In DNA, the CDR3 is TGTGCCAGCAGCTTATTTGGCGGGACCATCTACGAGCAGTACTTC.

The chain recombines TRBV18 with TRBJ1-1, with D tentatively TRBD1 (5 bases). CDR3 size: 14 residues. The germline V and J ends were trimmed by 1 base and 1 base, with 7 bases remaining between them. CDR1 and CDR2 (germline): KGHSH, LQKENI. The CDR3 DNA reads TGTGCCAGCTCACCACAGGGGTCGAACACTGAAGCTTTCTTT. It encodes CASSPQGSNTEAFF.

The chain combines TRBV6-1 with TRBJ2-5, with 10 positions matching TRBD1. Germline V lookup: CDR1 MNHNS, CDR2 SASEGT. This CDR3 is built from 15 residues. After removal of 4 bases from V and 11 bases from J, the junction contained 13 bases not matched to a gene. Here the CDR3 DNA reads TGTGCCAGCAGTGCCAGTGGGACAGGGGCCTCTGAGCAGTACTTC. Its translation is CASSASGTGASEQYF.

This clonotype appeared a few times. This rearrangement joins TRBV7-2 to TRBJ2-7; 9 bases map to TRBD2. The CDR3 consists of 15 residues. CDR1 and CDR2 from the germline V gene are SGHTA and FQGNSA. V lost 3 bases to trimming and J lost 6 bases; unmatched junction nucleotides: 9. Written as DNA, the CDR3 is TGTGCCAGCAGCTTCGTAGCGGGGGCACGGGGCGAGCAGTACTTC. Its translation is CASSFVAGARGEQYF.

The V and J genes are TRBV28 and TRBJ2-1, with D possibly being TRBD2 (7 bases). Trimming cost V 11 bases and J 2 bases, with 19 bases left between them. CDR1 and CDR2 from the germline V gene are MDHEN and SYDVKM. The CDR3 consists of 15 residues. DNA for the CDR3: TGTGCCGCAAATGAGCAGGGGAGGGCCTACAATGAGCAGTTCTTC. Its protein product is CAANEQGRAYNEQFF.

The chain recombines TRBV28 with TRBJ2-3; 10 bases are shared with TRBD2. This CDR3 is 14 amino acids long. V shed 5 bases and J 8 bases; nucleotides not matched to a gene: 7. The germline gives CDR1 MDHEN, CDR2 SYDVKM. CDR3 DNA: TGTGCCAGCAGTCCGAGACTAGCGGGTCGTACGCAGTATTTT. The encoded protein is CASSPRLAGRTQYF.

The chain is built from TRBV9 and TRBJ2-3; the match to TRBD1 covers 10 bases. CDR1 and CDR2 (germline): SGDLS, YYNGEE. Trimming cost V 4 bases and J 4 bases; bases outside gene matches: 6. The CDR3 is 15 residues long. CDR3 sequence: CASSFGQGGSDTQYF. Written as DNA, the CDR3 is TGTGCCAGCAGCTTCGGACAGGGGGGGTCAGATACGCAGTATTTT. Variable domain in full (rest from reference TRBV9 and TRBJ2-3): DSGVTQTPKHLITATGQRVTLRCSPRSGDLSVYWYQQSLDQGLQFLIQYYNGEERAKGNILERFSAQQFPDLHSELNLSSLELGDSALYFCASSFGQGGSDTQYFGPGTRLTVL.

CDR3 DNA sequence: TGTGCCAGCAGCCGAGACAGACCTAATGAAAAACTGTTTTTT. Protein product: CASSRDRPNEKLFF. The chain joins TRBV6-6 to TRBJ1-4; a weak D match, TRBD1 (5 bases). Germline V gives CDR1 MNHNY, CDR2 SVGAGI (reference sequence). The CDR3 loop spans 14 amino acids. Trimming removed 6 bases at V and 3 bases at J, with 11 bases between.

Only one count was recorded for this clonotype. The chain employs TRBV30 and TRBJ1-1; weak D call: TRBD1 (5 bases). Per germline, CDR1 GTSNPN and CDR2 SVGIG (reference sequence). This CDR3 contains 15 residues. V lost 0 bases and J 2 bases, leaving 13 bases between the germline ends. This chain's CDR3 is CAWSVGRAYNTEAFF. CDR3 coding DNA: TGTGCCTGGAGTGTAGGCAGGGCCTATAACACTGAAGCTTTCTTT. Based on the CDR3 plus reference TRBV30 and TRBJ1-1, the full variable domain is SQTIHQWPATLVQPVGSPLSLECTVEGTSNPNLYWYRQAAGRGLQLLFYSVGIGQISSEVPQNLSASRPQDRQFILSSKKLLLSDSGFYLCAWSVGRAYNTEAFFGQGTRLTVV.

This clonotype occurred once. This chain connects TRBV29-1 to TRBJ1-1, with D possibly being TRBD1 (6 bases). Per germline, CDR1 SQVTM and CDR2 ANQGSEA. V dropped 8 bases and J dropped 3 bases, with 13 bases sitting between them. The CDR3 sequence is 12 residues long. CDR3 in amino acids: CSTKDSHTEAFF. The CDR3 nucleotides read TGCAGCACAAAGGACAGCCACACTGAAGCTTTCTTT.

This clonotype was recorded at least ten times. The rearrangement uses TRBV25-1 and TRBJ2-5; 8 bases align to TRBD1. The junction had 4 bases not matched to a gene; V was cut back by 2 bases and J by 5 bases. The CDR3 is 14 amino acids. Germline CDR1 reads MGHDK; CDR2 reads SYGVNS. The CDR3 coding sequence is TGTGCCAGCAGTGAACAGGGGGCCGTGGAGACCCAGTACTTC. It encodes CASSEQGAVETQYF.

The chain couples TRBV9 to TRBJ2-3; TRBD1 is a possible D gene (6 bases). V lost 6 bases and J 2 bases, leaving 16 bases between the germline ends. Looked up from germline, CDR1 is SGDLS and CDR2 is YYNGEE. This CDR3 has 15 residues. CDR3 sequence (DNA): TGTGCCAGCACCCCATTGGGGGCCAACACAGATACGCAGTATTTT. Its protein product is CASTPLGANTDTQYF.

The chain employs TRBV6-1 and TRBJ2-7; the D gene is possibly TRBD1 (5 bases). V was cut by 2 bases and J by 2 bases, with 13 bases left in between. CDR3 length: 15 residues. Germline lookup yields CDR1 MNHNS and CDR2 SASEGT. CDR3 nucleotide sequence: TGTGCCAGCAGTGAAAGGCGGTCAGGGACCTACGAGCAGTACTTC. Its protein product is CASSERRSGTYEQYF.

This clonotype was observed a few times. The chain combines TRBV5-1 with TRBJ2-1; weak D call: TRBD2 (6 bases). Looked up from germline, CDR1 is SGHRS and CDR2 is YFSETQ. The CDR3 is made up of 16 amino acids. V was shortened by 0 bases and J by 7 bases, with 17 bases between the two germline ends. The CDR3 loop reads CASSLEDGVRGNEQFF. The CDR3 DNA reads as TGCGCCAGCAGCTTGGAGGACGGGGTCCGGGGGAATGAGCAGTTCTTC.

The chain couples TRBV28 to TRBJ2-7; 9 bases agree with TRBD1. Germline V gene data show CDR1 as MDHEN and CDR2 as SYDVKM. J was trimmed by 0 bases and V by 6 bases; bases with no gene match: 9. CDR3 length: 16 residues. The CDR3 is CASRRRGQGFSYEQYF. The CDR3 DNA reads as TGTGCCAGCAGGCGGCGGGGACAGGGTTTCTCCTACGAGCAGTACTTC. Drawing the rest from reference TRBV28 and TRBJ2-7, the complete variable domain is DVKVTQSSRYLVKRTGEKVFLECVQDMDHENMFWYRQDPGLGLRLIYFSYDVKMKEKGDIPEGYSVSREKKERFSLILESASTNQTSMYLCASRRRGQGFSYEQYFGPGTRLTVT.

This clonotype was observed a handful of times. This rearrangement joins TRBV27 to TRBJ2-1; 7 bases align to TRBD2. Unmatched junction bases numbered 7, after V lost 6 bases and J lost 5 bases. CDR3 length: 14 residues. CDR1 is MNHEY, CDR2 SMNVEV, per germline (reference sequence). The CDR3 DNA is TGTGCCAGCAGGGAGACTAGCTGGAACAATGAGCAGTTCTTC. It yields the protein CASRETSWNNEQFF.

The chain recombines TRBV15 with TRBJ2-5; D uncertain. Germline CDR1 is LNHNV and CDR2 is YYDKDF (reference sequence). CDR3 length: 15 amino acids. V was trimmed by 3 bases and J by 4 bases, leaving 15 bases between them. CDR3 sequence reads: CATSSATRQGETQYF. The CDR3 nucleotides are TGTGCCACCAGCAGCGCCACGCGTCAAGGAGAGACCCAGTACTTC.

The CDR3 here is CASSHSQGSYEQYF. The CDR3 DNA sequence: TGTGCCAGCAGCCACAGCCAGGGTAGCTACGAGCAGTACTTC. The chain is built from TRBV7-9 and TRBJ2-7; D is possibly TRBD1 (5 bases). CDR3 length: 14 amino acids. Trimming took off 5 bases at V and 3 bases at J, with 14 bases between the two ends. CDR1 is SEHNR, CDR2 FQNEAQ, per germline (reference sequence).

The J gene is TRBJ2-1, the V gene TRBV7-3, with 7 bases lining up with TRBD2. CDR1 SGHTA and CDR2 FQGTGA come from the germline V gene. The V and J ends lost 3 bases and 3 bases, in that order; junction bases with no gene match: 2. The CDR3 is made up of 14 amino acids. CDR3 sequence (DNA): TGTGCCAGCAGCTTGAGGGAGGGCTACAATGAGCAGTTCTTC. Residues: CASSLREGYNEQFF.

The chain has TRBV27 and TRBJ2-6, with D unresolved. Trimming removed 4 bases at V and 0 bases at J, with 4 bases between. The germline V gene has CDR1 MNHEY and CDR2 SMNVEV (reference sequence). The CDR3 runs 14 residues. DNA for the CDR3: TGTGCCAGCAGTTCGACCTCTGGGGCCAACGTCCTGACTTTC. Its translation is CASSSTSGANVLTF.

The V and J genes are TRBV12-5 and TRBJ2-3, with 8 nucleotides matching TRBD2. Germline assignment: CDR1 LGHNT and CDR2 FRNRAP. The V segment lost 7 bases and the J segment 6 bases; nucleotides outside the gene matches: 9. CDR3 length: 14 amino acids. Written as DNA, the CDR3 is TGTGCTAGTGCCCTGAGCGGGAGAACCGATACGCAGTATTTT. Translating gives CASALSGRTDTQYF.